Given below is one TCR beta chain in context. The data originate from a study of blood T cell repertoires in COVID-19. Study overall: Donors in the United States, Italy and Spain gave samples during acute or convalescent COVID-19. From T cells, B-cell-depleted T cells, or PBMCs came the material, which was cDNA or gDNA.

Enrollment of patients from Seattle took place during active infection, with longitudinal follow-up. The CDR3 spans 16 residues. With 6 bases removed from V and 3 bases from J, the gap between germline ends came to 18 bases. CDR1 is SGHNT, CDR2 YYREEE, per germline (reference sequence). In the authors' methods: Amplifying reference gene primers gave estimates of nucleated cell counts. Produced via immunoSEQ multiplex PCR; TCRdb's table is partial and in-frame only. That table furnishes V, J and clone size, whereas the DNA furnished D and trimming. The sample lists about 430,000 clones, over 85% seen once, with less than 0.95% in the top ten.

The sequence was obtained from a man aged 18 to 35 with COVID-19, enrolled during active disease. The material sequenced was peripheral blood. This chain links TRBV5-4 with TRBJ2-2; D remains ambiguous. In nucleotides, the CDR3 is TGTGCCAGCACTGCAAGCTATAGCCCCGACACCGGGGAGCTGTTTTTT. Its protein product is CASTASYSPDTGELFF.